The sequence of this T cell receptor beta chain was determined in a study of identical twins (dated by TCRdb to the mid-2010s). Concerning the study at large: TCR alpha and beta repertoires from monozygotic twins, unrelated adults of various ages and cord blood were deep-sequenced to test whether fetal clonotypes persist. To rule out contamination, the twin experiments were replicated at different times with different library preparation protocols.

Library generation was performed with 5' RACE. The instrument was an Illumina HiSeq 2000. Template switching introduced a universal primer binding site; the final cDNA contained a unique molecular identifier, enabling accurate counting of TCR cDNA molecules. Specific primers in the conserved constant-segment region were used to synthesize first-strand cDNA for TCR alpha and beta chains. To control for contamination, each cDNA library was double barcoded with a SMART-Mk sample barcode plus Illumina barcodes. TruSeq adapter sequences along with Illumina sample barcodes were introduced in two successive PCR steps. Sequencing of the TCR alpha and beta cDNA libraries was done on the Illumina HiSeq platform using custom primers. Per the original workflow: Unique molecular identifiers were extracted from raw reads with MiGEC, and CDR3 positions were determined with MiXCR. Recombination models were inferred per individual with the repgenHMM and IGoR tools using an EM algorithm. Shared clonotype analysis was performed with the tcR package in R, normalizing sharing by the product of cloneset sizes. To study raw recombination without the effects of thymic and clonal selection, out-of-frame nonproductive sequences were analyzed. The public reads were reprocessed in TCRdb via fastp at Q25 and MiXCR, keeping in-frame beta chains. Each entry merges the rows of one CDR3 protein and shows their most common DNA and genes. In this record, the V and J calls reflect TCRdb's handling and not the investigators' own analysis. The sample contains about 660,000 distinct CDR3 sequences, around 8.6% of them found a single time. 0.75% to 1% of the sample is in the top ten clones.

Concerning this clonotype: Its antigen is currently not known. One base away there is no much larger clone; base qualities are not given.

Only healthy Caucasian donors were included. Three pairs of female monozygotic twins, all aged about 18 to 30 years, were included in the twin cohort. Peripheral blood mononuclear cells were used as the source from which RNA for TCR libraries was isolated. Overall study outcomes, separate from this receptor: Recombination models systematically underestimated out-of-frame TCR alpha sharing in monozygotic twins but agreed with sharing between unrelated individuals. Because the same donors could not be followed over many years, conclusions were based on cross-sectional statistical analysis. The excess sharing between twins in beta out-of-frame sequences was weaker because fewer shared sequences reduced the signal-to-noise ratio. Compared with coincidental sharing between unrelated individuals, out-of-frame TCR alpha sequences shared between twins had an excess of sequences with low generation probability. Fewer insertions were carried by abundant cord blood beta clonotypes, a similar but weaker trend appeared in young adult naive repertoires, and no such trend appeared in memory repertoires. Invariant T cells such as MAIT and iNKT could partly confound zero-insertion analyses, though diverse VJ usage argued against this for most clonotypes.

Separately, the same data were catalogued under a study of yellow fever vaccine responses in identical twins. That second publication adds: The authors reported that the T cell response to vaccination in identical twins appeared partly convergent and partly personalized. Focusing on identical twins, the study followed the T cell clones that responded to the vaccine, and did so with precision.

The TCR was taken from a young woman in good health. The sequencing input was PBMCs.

Here is the DNA: TGTGCCAGCAGTTCCTCACTGGGACTAGCTTTCACAGATACGCAGTATTTT. It translates as CASSSSLGLAFTDTQYF. The chain couples TRBV27 to TRBJ2-3, and TRBD2 matches 9 of the central bases. From the cysteine up to the phenylalanine, the CDR3 has a length of 17 residues. Only the CDR3 DNA stays, 51 bases, in frame from base 1. Here V drops 4 bases and J drops 2 bases, and the junction holds 10 bases not matched to any gene. Via the germline V gene (reference sequence), CDR1 is MNHEY and CDR2 SMNVEV.